These T cell receptor beta chains were read from a single sample in a study of cytomegalovirus exposure and HLA in healthy donors. Some clones are missing from TCRdb's copy, which holds only in-frame ones; the method was immunoSEQ multiplex PCR. The sample holds about 190,000 clones; approximately 80% are singletons and the top ten take under 0.75%. The source material was PBMCs. These TCRs come from a boy between 10 and 17 years old in good health and CMV-seronegative. The CDR3 runs from the conserved cysteine through the conserved F or W. D genes are given only for firm matches. For some rows the clone size is stated as once, few or many, or as a class when expanded; others skip it.

d_call j_call v_call clone_size cdr3_aa cdr3_nt
TRBD2 TRBJ2-1 TRBV5-1 once CASSPDGSGSREQFF TGCGCCAGCAGCCCGGACGGTAGCGGGAGTAGAGAGCAGTTCTTC
TRBD1 TRBJ1-2 TRBV5-1 . CASSLGQGESYTF TGCGCCAGCAGCCTGGGACAGGGGGAAAGCTACACCTTC
. TRBJ2-1 TRBV6-5 . CASSPASEYNEQFF TGTGCCAGCAGCCCTGCTAGCGAGTACAATGAGCAGTTCTTC
TRBD2 TRBJ2-3 TRBV6-4 . CASSDKASGGDTQYF TGTGCCAGCAGTGACAAGGCTAGCGGGGGAGACACGCAGTATTTT
. TRBJ1-1 TRBV25-1 . CASSAPLLEGLSTEAFF TGTGCCAGCAGTGCCCCCCTTCTCGAGGGTTTGAGCACTGAAGCTTTCTTT
. TRBJ2-5 TRBV9 . CASSVAGLPPAQETQYF TGTGCCAGCAGCGTAGCCGGACTACCACCAGCTCAAGAGACCCAGTACTTC
. TRBJ2-2 TRBV6-5 . CASSYRSGELFF TGTGCCAGCAGTTATCGGTCCGGGGAGCTGTTTTTT
TRBD1 TRBJ1-1 TRBV30 few CAWSGDSANTEAFF TGTGCCTGGAGTGGGGACAGTGCGAACACTGAAGCTTTCTTT
. TRBJ1-1 TRBV6-1 . CASTHEVIEHQAFF TGTGCCAGCACCCATGAGGTGATTGAACATCAAGCTTTCTTT
TRBD1 TRBJ1-2 TRBV6-5 . CASTLDRAANYGYTF TGTGCCAGCACTTTGGACAGGGCAGCTAACTATGGCTACACCTTC
TRBD2 TRBJ2-3 TRBV4-3 once CASSQAGTSAHTDTQYF TGCGCCAGCAGCCAGGCCGGGACTAGCGCACACACAGATACGCAGTATTTT
TRBD2 TRBJ2-1 TRBV10-3 . CAISESPGLAGVQQFF TGTGCCATCAGTGAGTCCCCGGGACTAGCGGGGGTGCAGCAGTTCTTC
. TRBJ1-2 TRBV6-5 . CASRQTSNYGYTF TGTGCCAGTCGACAGACCTCTAACTATGGCTACACCTTC
. TRBJ2-4 TRBV21-1 once CASSKVSSFDKNIQYF TGTGCCAGCAGCAAGGTGAGTTCTTTCGACAAAAACATTCAGTACTTC
. TRBJ2-7 TRBV30 . CAWMTGTSYEQYF TGTGCCTGGATGACTGGTACCTCCTACGAGCAGTACTTC
. TRBJ2-6 TRBV7-7 . CASSSSPPGGSGANVLTF TGTGCTAGCAGCTCATCCCCCCCCGGGGGCTCTGGGGCCAACGTCCTGACTTTC
. TRBJ2-7 TRBV12-5 . CASGLALGAWYEQYF TGTGCTAGTGGTTTGGCCCTGGGAGCTTGGTACGAGCAGTACTTC
TRBD1 TRBJ2-7 TRBV5-1 . CASSFGTGARTYEQYF TGCGCCAGCAGCTTTGGGACAGGGGCGAGGACCTACGAGCAGTACTTC
. TRBJ1-1 TRBV10-3 . CAITSTRERRAEAFF TGTGCCATCACCTCGACAAGGGAGAGGAGGGCTGAAGCTTTCTTT
TRBD1 TRBJ2-3 TRBV19 few CASSEFTGTGGGDTQYF TGTGCCAGTAGTGAATTTACCGGGACAGGGGGAGGAGATACGCAGTATTTT
. TRBJ2-2 TRBV18 . CASSPVLTGELFF TGTGCCAGCTCTCCGGTCCTTACCGGGGAGCTGTTTTTT
. TRBJ1-3 TRBV7-9 . CASSLRESNTIYF TGTGCCAGCAGCTTACGGGAGTCCAACACCATATATTTT
. TRBJ1-6 TRBV9 . CASSVRDGQNNSPLHF TGTGCCAGCAGCGTCCGGGACGGACAGAATAATTCACCCCTCCACTTT
. TRBJ2-2 TRBV30 . CAWSRGLGNTGELFF TGTGCCTGGAGTAGGGGACTGGGAAACACCGGGGAGCTGTTTTTT
TRBD1 TRBJ1-2 TRBV11-2 . CASSFRDRGPFEGYTF TGTGCCAGCAGCTTTCGTGACAGGGGGCCATTCGAGGGCTACACCTTC
. TRBJ1-4 TRBV5-8 . CASSLGGRIGEKLFF TGTGCCAGCAGCTTGGGGGGCAGAATTGGGGAAAAACTGTTTTTT
. TRBJ1-2 TRBV6-1 . CASSEQGSGYGYTF TGTGCCAGCAGTGAGCAGGGTTCGGGCTATGGCTACACCTTC
TRBD2 TRBJ2-2 TRBV10-2 few CASSVSSGVKNTGELFF TGCGCCAGCAGTGTGAGTAGCGGGGTAAAGAACACCGGGGAGCTGTTTTTT
. TRBJ2-7 TRBV5-4 . CASSRQVDSYEQYF TGTGCCAGCAGCCGACAGGTTGACTCCTACGAGCAGTACTTC
. TRBJ2-2 TRBV19 . CASSPGVSGELFF TGTGCCAGTTCTCCGGGGGTTTCTGGGGAGCTGTTTTTT
TRBD1 TRBJ2-3 TRBV2 few CASTPVGGQGRTDTQYF TGTGCCAGCACCCCGGTGGGCGGACAGGGGAGAACAGATACGCAGTATTTT
. TRBJ1-2 TRBV4-3 . CASSHLSPGTQDYGYTF TGCGCCAGCAGCCATCTCTCCCCCGGGACACAGGACTATGGCTACACCTTC
TRBD1 TRBJ2-7 TRBV11-2 . CASSVDRGPIYEQYF TGTGCCAGCAGTGTCGACAGGGGGCCTATCTACGAGCAGTACTTC
TRBD1 TRBJ1-1 TRBV2 . CASSESQGVGRTEAFF TGTGCCAGCAGTGAAAGCCAGGGGGTAGGTAGGACTGAAGCTTTCTTT
TRBD1 TRBJ1-1 TRBV7-2 . CASDRGTEAFF TGTGCCAGCGACAGGGGAACTGAAGCTTTCTTT
TRBD2 TRBJ2-7 TRBV9 . CASSVGASGRVYERYF TGTGCCAGCAGCGTAGGGGCTAGCGGGAGAGTGTACGAGCGGTACTTC
TRBD2 TRBJ2-7 TRBV4-3 once CASSRGTSYEQYF TGCGCCAGCAGCCGCGGGACTAGCTACGAGCAGTACTTC
. TRBJ2-7 TRBV6-1 . CASSPLLASYEQYF TGTGCCAGCAGTCCTCTTCTAGCAAGCTACGAGCAGTACTTC
TRBD2 TRBJ2-2 TRBV29-1 once CSVGGGTGELFF TGCAGCGTTGGGGGGGGAACCGGGGAGCTGTTTTTT
. TRBJ1-3 TRBV7-9 . CASSARQISISGNTIYF TGTGCCAGCAGCGCCCGACAGATCTCAATCTCTGGAAACACCATATATTTT
. TRBJ1-2 TRBV19 . CASSIKTGVVEVGYTF TGTGCCAGTAGTATTAAAACGGGAGTCGTGGAGGTGGGCTACACCTTC
TRBD1 TRBJ1-1 TRBV18 . CASSLGTAENTEAFF TGTGCCAGCTCCCTTGGGACAGCCGAGAACACTGAAGCTTTCTTT
. TRBJ2-7 TRBV11-3 . CASTNPFSSYEQYF TGTGCCAGCACCAACCCGTTTAGCTCCTACGAGCAGTACTTC
. TRBJ1-1 TRBV9 . CASSVGPSAEAFF TGTGCCAGCAGCGTAGGTCCTAGCGCTGAAGCTTTCTTT
. TRBJ2-5 TRBV4-2 . CASSQSGGTQETQYF TGTGCCAGCAGCCAATCAGGGGGGACCCAAGAGACCCAGTACTTC
TRBD1 TRBJ1-4 TRBV19 few CASSNPTGDRGEKLFF TGTGCCAGTAGCAATCCTACAGGGGATCGGGGTGAAAAACTGTTTTTT